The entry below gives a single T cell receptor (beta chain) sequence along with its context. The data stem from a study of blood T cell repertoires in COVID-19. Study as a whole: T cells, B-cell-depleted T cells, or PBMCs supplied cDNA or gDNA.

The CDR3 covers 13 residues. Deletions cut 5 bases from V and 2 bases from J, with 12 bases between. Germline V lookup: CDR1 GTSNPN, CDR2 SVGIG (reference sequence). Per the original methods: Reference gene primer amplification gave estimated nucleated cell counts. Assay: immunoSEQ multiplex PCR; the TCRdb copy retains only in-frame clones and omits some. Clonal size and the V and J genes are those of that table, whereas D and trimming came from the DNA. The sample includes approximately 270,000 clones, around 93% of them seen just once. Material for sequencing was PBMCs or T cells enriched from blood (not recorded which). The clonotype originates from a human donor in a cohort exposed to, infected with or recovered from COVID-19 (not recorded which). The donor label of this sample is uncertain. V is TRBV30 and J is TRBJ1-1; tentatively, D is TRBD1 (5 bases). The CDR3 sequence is CAWSTARNTEAFF. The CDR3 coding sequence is TGTGCCTGGTCGACAGCTAGAAACACTGAAGCTTTCTTT.